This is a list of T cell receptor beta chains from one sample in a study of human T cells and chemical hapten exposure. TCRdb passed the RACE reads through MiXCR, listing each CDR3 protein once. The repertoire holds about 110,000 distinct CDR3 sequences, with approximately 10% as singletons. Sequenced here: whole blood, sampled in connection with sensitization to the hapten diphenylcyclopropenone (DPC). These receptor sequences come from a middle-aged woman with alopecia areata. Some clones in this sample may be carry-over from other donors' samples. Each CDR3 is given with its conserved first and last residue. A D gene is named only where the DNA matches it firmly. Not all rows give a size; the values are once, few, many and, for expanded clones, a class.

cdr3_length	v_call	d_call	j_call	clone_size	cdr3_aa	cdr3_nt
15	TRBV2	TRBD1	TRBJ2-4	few	CASRTRTGGKNIQYF	TGTGCCAGCAGGACACGGACAGGGGGAAAAAACATTCAGTACTTC
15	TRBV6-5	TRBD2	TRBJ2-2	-	CASRLAGVSAGELFF	TGTGCCAGCAGGCTAGCGGGAGTGAGCGCCGGGGAGCTGTTTTTT
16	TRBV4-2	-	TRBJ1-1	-	CASSPVGTEWNTEAFF	TGTGCCAGCAGCCCTGTAGGGACGGAGTGGAACACTGAAGCTTTCTTT
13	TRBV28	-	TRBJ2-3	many	CASSPHSTDTQYF	TGTGCCAGCAGTCCCCATAGCACAGATACGCAGTATTTT
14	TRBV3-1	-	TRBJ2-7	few	CASSQRGTGREQYF	TGTGCCAGCAGCCAAAGAGGGACGGGGCGCGAGCAGTACTTC
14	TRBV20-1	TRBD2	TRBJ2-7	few	CSAPPTSGSYEQYF	TGCAGTGCTCCGCCTACTAGCGGATCCTACGAGCAGTACTTC
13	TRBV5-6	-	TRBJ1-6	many	CASSLDPNSPLHF	TGTGCCAGCAGCTTGGATCCGAATTCACCCCTCCACTTT
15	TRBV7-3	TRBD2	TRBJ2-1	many	CASSQGTGGPGEQFF	TGTGCCAGCAGCCAAGGAACGGGGGGGCCAGGTGAGCAGTTCTTC
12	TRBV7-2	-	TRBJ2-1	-	CASSLVRDLQFF	TGTGCCAGCAGCTTAGTCCGGGACTTGCAGTTCTTC
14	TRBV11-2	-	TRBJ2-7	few	CASSPRRGLHEQYF	TGTGCCAGCAGCCCAAGGCGGGGGCTCCACGAGCAGTACTTC
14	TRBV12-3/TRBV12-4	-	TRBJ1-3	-	CASSPFGSGNTIYF	TGTGCCAGCAGCCCCTTCGGCTCTGGAAACACCATATATTTT
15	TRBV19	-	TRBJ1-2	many	CASRKIGGSQYGYTF	TGTGCCAGTAGGAAGATAGGGGGGTCGCAATATGGCTACACCTTC
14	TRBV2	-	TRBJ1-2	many	CASSPQGSNYGYTF	TGTGCCAGCAGTCCTCAGGGGTCTAACTATGGCTACACCTTC
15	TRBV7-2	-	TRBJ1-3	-	CASSLAGTPGNTIYF	TGTGCCAGCAGCTTAGCAGGAACTCCTGGAAACACCATATATTTT
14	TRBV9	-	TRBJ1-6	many	CASSVRQTDSPLHF	TGTGCCAGCAGCGTGAGACAGACTGATTCACCCCTCCACTTT
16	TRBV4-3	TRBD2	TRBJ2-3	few	CASSQTGLAGTDTQYF	TGCGCCAGCAGCCAAACTGGACTAGCAGGCACAGATACGCAGTATTTT
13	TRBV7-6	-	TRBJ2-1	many	CASTTTLRGEQFF	TGTGCCAGCACCACGACCCTCCGTGGTGAGCAGTTCTTC
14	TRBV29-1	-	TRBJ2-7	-	CSALKARGIYEQYF	TGCAGCGCATTGAAAGCCAGGGGAATCTACGAGCAGTACTTC
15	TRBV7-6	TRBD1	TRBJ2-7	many	CASSRTGTGAGEQYF	TGTGCCAGCAGTCGAACCGGGACAGGGGCTGGGGAGCAGTACTTC
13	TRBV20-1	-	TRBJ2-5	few	CSATYRAQETQYF	TGCAGTGCTACCTACAGGGCCCAAGAGACCCAGTACTTC
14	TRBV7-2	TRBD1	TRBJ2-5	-	CASSYRGHQETQYF	TGTGCCAGCAGCTACAGGGGGCACCAAGAGACCCAGTACTTC
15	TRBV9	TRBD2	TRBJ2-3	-	CASSRLAGAEDTQYF	TGTGCCAGCAGCAGACTAGCGGGAGCTGAAGATACGCAGTATTTT
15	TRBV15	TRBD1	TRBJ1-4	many	CATSRDRAHNEKLFF	TGTGCCACCAGCAGGGACAGGGCCCATAATGAAAAACTGTTTTTT